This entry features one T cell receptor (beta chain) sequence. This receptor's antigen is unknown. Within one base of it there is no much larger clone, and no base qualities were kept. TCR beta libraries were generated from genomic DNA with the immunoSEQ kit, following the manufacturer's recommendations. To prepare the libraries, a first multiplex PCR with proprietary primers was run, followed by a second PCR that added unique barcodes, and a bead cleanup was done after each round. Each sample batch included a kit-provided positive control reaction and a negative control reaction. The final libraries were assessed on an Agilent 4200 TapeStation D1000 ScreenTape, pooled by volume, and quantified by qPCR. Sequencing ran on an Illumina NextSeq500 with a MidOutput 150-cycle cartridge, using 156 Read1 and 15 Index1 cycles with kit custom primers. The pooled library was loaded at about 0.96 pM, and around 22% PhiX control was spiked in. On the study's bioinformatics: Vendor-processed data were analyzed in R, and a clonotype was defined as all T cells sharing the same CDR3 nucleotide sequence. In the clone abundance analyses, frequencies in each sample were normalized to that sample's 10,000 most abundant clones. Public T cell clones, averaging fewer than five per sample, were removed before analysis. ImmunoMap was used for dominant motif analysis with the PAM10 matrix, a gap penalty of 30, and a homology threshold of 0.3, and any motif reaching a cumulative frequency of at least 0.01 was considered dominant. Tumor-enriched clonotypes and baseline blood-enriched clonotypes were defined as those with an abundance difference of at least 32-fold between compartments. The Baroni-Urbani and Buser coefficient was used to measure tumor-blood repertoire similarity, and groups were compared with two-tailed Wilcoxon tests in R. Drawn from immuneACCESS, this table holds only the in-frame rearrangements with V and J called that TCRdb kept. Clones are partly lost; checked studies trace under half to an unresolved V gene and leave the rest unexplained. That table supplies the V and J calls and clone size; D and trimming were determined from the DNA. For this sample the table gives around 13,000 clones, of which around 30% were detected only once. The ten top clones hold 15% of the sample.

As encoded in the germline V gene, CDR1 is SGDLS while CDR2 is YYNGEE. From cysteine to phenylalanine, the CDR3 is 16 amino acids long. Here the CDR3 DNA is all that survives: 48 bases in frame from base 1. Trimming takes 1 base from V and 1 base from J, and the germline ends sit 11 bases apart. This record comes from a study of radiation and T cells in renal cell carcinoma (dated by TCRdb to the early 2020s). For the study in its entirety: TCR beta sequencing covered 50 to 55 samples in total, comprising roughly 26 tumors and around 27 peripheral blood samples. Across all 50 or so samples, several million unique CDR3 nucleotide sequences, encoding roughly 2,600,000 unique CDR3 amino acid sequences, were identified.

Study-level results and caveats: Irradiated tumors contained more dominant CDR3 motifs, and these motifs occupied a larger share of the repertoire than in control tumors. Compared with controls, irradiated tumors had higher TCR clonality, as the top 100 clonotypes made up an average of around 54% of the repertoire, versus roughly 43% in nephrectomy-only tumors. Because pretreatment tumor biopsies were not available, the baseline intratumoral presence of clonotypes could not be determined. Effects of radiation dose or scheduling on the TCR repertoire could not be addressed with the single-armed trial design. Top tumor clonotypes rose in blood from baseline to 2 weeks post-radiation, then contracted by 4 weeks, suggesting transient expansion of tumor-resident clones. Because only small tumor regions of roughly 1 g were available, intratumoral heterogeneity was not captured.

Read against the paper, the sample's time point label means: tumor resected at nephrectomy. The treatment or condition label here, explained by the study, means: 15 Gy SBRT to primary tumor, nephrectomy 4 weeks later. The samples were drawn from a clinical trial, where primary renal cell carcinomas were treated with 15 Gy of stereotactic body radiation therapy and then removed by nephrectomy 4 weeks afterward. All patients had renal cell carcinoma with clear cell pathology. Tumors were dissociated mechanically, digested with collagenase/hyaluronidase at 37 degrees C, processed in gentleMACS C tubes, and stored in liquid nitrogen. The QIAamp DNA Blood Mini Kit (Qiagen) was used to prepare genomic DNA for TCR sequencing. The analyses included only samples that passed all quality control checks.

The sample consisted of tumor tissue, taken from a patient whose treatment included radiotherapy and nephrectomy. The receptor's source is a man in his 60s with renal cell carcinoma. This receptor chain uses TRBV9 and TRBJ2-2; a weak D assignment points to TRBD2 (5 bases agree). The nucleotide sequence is TGTGCCAGCAGCGTACGCACTAGTGAGAACACCGGGGAGCTGTTTTTT. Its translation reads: CASSVRTSENTGELFF.